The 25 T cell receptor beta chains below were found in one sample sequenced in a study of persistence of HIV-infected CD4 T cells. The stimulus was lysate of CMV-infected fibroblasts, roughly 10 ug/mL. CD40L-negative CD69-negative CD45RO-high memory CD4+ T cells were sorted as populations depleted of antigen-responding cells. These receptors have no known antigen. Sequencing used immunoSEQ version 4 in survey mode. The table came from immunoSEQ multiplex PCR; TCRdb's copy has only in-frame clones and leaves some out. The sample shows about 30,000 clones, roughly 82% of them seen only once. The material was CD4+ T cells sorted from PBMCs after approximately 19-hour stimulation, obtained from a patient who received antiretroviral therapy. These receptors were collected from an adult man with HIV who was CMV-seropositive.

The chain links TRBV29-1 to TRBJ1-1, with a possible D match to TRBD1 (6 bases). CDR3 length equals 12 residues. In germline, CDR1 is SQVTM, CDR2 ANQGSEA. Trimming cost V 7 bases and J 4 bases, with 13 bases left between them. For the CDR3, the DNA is TGCAGCGCCCGAGGGGGACGCACTGAAGCTTTCTTT. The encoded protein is CSARGGRTEAFF.

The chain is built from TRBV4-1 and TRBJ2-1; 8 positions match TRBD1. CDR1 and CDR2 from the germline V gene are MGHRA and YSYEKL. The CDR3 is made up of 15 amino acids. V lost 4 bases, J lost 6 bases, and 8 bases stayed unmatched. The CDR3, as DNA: TGCGCCAGCAGCCTAGGACAGGGAGACGTCAATGAGCAGTTCTTC. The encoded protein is CASSLGQGDVNEQFF.

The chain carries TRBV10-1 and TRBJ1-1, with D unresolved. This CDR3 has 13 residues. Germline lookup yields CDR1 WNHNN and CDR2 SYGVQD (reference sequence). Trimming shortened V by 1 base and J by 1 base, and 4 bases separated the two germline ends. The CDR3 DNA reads TGCGCCAGCAGTGAGTACGCGAACACTGAAGCTTTCTTT. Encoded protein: CASSEYANTEAFF.

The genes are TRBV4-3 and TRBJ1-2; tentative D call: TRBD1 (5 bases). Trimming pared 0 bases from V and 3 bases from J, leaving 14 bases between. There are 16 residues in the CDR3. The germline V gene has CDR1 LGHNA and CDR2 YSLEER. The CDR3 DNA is TGCGCCAGCAGCCAAGAACCTCGGGCCAGGGACTATGGCTACACCTTC. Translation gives CASSQEPRARDYGYTF.

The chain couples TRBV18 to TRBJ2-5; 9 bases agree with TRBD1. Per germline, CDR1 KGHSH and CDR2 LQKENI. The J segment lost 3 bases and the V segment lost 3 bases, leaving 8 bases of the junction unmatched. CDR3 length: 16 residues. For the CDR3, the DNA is TGTGCCAGCTCACCCCTTGGGACAGGGCGCGAAGAGACCCAGTACTTC. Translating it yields CASSPLGTGREETQYF.

The CDR3 DNA follows: TGCGCCAGCAGCCAAGAAAGCGGGCTAGAGAGTGAGCAGTACTTC. Translation: CASSQESGLESEQYF. J is TRBJ2-7 and V is TRBV4-3; perhaps TRBD2 as D (6 bases). The germline CDR1 and CDR2 sequences are LGHNA and YSLEER. The CDR3 covers 15 residues. V was shortened by 0 bases and J by 7 bases, with 16 bases between the two germline ends.

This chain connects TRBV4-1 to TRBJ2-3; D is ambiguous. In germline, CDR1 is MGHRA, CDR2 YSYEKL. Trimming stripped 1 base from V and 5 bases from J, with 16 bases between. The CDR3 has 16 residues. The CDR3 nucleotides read TGCGCCAGCAGCCAAGGGCCGGTCCCCTCAGGAGATACGCAGTATTTT. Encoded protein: CASSQGPVPSGDTQYF.

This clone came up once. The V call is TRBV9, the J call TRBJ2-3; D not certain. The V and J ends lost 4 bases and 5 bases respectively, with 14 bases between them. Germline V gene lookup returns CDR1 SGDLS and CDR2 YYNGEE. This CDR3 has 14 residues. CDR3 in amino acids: CASSPQPFQDTQYF. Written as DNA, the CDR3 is TGTGCCAGCAGCCCACAGCCCTTCCAAGATACGCAGTATTTT.

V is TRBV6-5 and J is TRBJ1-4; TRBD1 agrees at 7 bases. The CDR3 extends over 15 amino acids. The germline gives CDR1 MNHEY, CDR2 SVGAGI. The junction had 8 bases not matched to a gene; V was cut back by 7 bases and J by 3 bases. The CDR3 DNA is TGTGCCAGCAACCAATACAGGGGATCTAATGAAAAACTGTTTTTT. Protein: CASNQYRGSNEKLFF.

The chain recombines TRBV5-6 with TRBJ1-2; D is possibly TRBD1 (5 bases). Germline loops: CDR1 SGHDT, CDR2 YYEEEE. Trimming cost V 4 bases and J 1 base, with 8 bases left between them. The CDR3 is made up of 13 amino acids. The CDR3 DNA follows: TGTGCCAGCAGCCAGGGAGTTAACTATGGCTACACCTTC. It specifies CASSQGVNYGYTF.

The DNA of the CDR3 is TGTGCCAGCTCACCACGGCAGGTCCAAGAGACCCAGTACTTC. This encodes CASSPRQVQETQYF. The V and J genes are TRBV18 and TRBJ2-5; no clear D. Trimming cost V 1 base and J 1 base, with 7 bases left between them. The CDR3 extends over 14 amino acids. Germline V CDR1 and CDR2: KGHSH, LQKENI.

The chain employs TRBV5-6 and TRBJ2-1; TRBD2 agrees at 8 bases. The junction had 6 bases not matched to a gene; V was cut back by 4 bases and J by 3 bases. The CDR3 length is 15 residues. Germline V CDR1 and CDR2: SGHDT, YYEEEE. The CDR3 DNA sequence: TGTGCCAGCAGCCGACGGGGGGGCCTCTACAATGAGCAGTTCTTC. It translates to CASSRRGGLYNEQFF.

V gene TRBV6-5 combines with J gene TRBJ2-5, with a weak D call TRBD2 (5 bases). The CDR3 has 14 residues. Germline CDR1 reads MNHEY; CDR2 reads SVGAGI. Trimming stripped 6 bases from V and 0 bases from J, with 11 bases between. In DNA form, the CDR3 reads TGTGCCAGCAGACGCGGACTGAACCAAGAGACCCAGTACTTC. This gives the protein CASRRGLNQETQYF.

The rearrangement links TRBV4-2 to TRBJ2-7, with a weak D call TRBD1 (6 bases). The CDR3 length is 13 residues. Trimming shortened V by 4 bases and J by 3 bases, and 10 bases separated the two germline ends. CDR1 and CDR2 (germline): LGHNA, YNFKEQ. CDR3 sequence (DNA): TGTGCCAGCAGCCTCCGACAGGACTACGAGCAGTACTTC. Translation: CASSLRQDYEQYF.

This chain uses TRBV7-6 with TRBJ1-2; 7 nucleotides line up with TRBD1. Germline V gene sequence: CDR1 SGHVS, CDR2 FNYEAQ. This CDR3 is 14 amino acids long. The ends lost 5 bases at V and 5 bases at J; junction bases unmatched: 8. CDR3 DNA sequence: TGTGCCAGCAGCCACCGGGACAGAGGGTATGGCTACACCTTC. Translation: CASSHRDRGYGYTF.

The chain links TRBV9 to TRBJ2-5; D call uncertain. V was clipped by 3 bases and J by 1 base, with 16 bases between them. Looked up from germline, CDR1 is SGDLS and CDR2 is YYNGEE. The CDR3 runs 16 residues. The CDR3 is CASSADGVGFQETQYF. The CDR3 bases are TGTGCCAGCAGCGCGGACGGAGTGGGGTTCCAAGAGACCCAGTACTTC. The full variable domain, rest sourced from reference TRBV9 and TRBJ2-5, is DSGVTQTPKHLITATGQRVTLRCSPRSGDLSVYWYQQSLDQGLQFLIQYYNGEERAKGNILERFSAQQFPDLHSELNLSSLELGDSALYFCASSADGVGFQETQYFGPGTRLLVL.

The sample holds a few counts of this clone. The CDR3 reads CASSPRETQYF. CDR3 sequence (DNA): TGTGCCAGCAGCCCCCGGGAGACCCAGTACTTC. This rearrangement joins TRBV7-8 to TRBJ2-5, with D uncertain. This CDR3 has 11 amino acids. V was shortened by 5 bases and J by 5 bases, with 6 bases between the two germline ends. Germline V gene lookup returns CDR1 SGHVS and CDR2 FQNEAQ.

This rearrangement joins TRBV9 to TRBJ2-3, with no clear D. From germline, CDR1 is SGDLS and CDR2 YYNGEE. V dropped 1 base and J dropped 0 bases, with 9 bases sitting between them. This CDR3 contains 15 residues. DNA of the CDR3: TGTGCCAGCAGCGTATACGTTGCTAGCACAGATACGCAGTATTTT. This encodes CASSVYVASTDTQYF.

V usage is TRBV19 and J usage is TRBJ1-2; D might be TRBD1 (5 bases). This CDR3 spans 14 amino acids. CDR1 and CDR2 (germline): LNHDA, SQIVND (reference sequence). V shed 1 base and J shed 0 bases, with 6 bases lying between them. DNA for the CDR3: TGTGCCAGTAGTATAGGACAGACTAACTATGGCTACACCTTC. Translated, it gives CASSIGQTNYGYTF.

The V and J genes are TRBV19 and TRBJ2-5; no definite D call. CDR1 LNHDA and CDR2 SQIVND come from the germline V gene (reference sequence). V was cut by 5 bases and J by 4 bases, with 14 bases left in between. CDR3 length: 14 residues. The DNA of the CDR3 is TGTGCCAGTAGTCCCGGGCTCACGGGAGAGACCCAGTACTTC. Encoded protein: CASSPGLTGETQYF.

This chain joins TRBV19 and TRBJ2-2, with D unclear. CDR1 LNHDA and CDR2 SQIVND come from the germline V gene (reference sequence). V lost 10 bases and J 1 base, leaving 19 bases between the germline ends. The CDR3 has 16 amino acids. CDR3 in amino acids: CATGPIDKGNTGELFF. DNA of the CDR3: TGTGCCACCGGCCCAATTGACAAAGGGAACACCGGGGAGCTGTTTTTT.

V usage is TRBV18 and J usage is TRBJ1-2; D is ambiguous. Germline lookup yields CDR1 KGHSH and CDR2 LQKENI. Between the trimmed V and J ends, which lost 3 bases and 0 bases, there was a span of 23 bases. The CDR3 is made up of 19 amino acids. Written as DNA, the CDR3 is TGTGCCAGCTCACCGTTAGGTCGCCTGATCTCAGTTTCTAACTATGGCTACACCTTC. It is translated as CASSPLGRLISVSNYGYTF.

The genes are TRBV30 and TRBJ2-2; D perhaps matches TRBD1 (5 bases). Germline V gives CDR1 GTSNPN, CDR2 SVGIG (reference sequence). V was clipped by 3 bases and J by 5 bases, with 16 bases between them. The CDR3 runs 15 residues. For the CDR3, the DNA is TGTGCCTGGAGAACAGGCGGATGGTTAACCGGGGAGCTGTTTTTT. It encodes CAWRTGGWLTGELFF.

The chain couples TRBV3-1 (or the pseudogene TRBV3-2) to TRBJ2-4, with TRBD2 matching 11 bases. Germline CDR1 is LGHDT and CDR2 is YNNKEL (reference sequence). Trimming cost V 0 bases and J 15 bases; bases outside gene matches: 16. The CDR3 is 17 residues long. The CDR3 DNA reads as TGTGCCAGCAGCCAAGATGTACATCGTACGACTAGCGGGGTTCTGTACTTC. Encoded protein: CASSQDVHRTTSGVLYF.

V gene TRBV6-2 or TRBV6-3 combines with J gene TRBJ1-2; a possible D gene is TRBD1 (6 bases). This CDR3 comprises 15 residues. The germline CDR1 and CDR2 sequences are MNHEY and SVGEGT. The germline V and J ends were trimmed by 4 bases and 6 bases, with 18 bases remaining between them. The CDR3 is CASSSRGGTRNGYTF. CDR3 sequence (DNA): TGTGCCAGCAGTTCTCGAGGGGGAACGAGAAATGGCTACACCTTC.